This is a list of T cell receptor beta chains from one sample in a study of T-cell reconstitution after alpha-beta-depleted transplantation in children. Each CDR3 protein gets one entry after TCRdb re-called the PCR reads with MiXCR. This table has 5,500 to 8,500 distinct CDR3 sequences, around 5.3% appearing once. The source was PBMCs, mostly from graft donor cells, collected 180 days after TCRalphabeta/CD19-depleted stem cell transplant. Receptor source: a child younger than two who had a stem cell transplant for acute myeloid leukemia, so the T cells may come from the graft donor. CDR3s include the opening cysteine and the closing phenylalanine or tryptophan. A D gene is named only where the DNA matches it firmly. Clone sizes are shown as once, few or many counts, or a class when the clone is expanded.

CDR3nt | CDR3aa | d_gene | v_gene | len | abundance | j_gene
TGTGCCAGCAGTTTTAGCAGGGCGCATCAGCCCCAGCATTTT | CASSFSRAHQPQHF | - | TRBV28 | 14 | many | TRBJ1-5
TGTGCCAGCAGTACGAGTAGTCGCGGCGGCTCCTACAATGAGCAGTTCTTC | CASSTSSRGGSYNEQFF | - | TRBV6-5 | 17 | many | TRBJ2-1
TGTGCCAGCAGCTTAGTTGACACGAGGACCGGGGAGCTGTTTTTT | CASSLVDTRTGELFF | - | TRBV7-9 | 15 | many | TRBJ2-2
TGTGCCAGCAGCCAAGTACTAGCGGGTTTTCAAGAGACCCAGTACTTC | CASSQVLAGFQETQYF | TRBD2 | TRBV3-1 | 16 | medium-sized | TRBJ2-5
TGTGCCAGCAGCTTAGCGGCCGGCAGCACAGATACGCAGTATTTT | CASSLAAGSTDTQYF | - | TRBV7-2 | 15 | medium-sized | TRBJ2-3
TGCAGTGCGACCCAAAGGCCATACGAGCAGTACTTC | CSATQRPYEQYF | - | TRBV20-1 | 12 | medium-sized | TRBJ2-7
TGTGCCAGCAGCAATTGGGGGACAGTCAATTCACCCCTCCACTTT | CASSNWGTVNSPLHF | - | TRBV21-1 | 15 | many | TRBJ1-6
TGTGCCACCAGTACAAGGTCGTCCGGGGAGCTGTTTTTT | CATSTRSSGELFF | - | TRBV24-1 | 13 | many | TRBJ2-2
TGTGCCAGCAGCGTAGGGCCGGGTTCGAACACTGAAGCTTTCTTT | CASSVGPGSNTEAFF | - | TRBV9 | 15 | many | TRBJ1-1
TGTGCCCTCAGTTTAGCGCTTGGGTCGGTTTCCTACAATGAGCAGTTCTTC | CALSLALGSVSYNEQFF | - | TRBV12-3/TRBV12-4 | 17 | many | TRBJ2-1